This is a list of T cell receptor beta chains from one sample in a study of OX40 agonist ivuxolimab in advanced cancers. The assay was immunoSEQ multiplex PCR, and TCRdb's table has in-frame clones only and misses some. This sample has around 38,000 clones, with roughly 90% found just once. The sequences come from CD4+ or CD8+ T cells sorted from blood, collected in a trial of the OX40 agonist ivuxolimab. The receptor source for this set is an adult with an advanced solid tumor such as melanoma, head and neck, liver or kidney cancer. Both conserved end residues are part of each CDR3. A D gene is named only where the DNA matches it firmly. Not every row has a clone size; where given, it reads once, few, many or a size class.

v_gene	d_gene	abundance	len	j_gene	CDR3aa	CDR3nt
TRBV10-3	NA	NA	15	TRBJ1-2	CAISESKGQPFGYTF	TGTGCCATCAGTGAGTCGAAGGGGCAGCCATTTGGCTACACCTTC
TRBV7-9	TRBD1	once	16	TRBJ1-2	CASSGGRLDRVYGYTF	TGTGCCAGCAGCGGCGGCCGTCTGGACAGGGTGTACGGCTACACCTTC
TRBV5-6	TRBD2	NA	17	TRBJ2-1	CASSLEWASGSYNEQFF	TGTGCCAGCAGCTTGGAGTGGGCTAGCGGGTCCTACAATGAGCAGTTCTTC
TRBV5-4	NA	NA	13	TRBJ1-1	CASSLVTDTEAFF	TGTGCCAGCAGCTTGGTAACGGACACTGAAGCTTTCTTT
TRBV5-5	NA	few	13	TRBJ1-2	CASSLTRGSGYTF	TGTGCCAGCAGCTTGACTCGGGGTAGTGGCTACACCTTC
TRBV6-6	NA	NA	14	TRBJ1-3	CASSYAESRNTIYF	TGTGCCAGCAGTTACGCAGAGTCGAGAAACACCATATATTTT
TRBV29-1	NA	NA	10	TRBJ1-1	CSVGSTEAFF	TGCAGCGTTGGCAGCACTGAAGCTTTCTTT
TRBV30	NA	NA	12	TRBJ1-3	CAWASSGNTIYF	TGTGCCTGGGCTAGCTCTGGAAACACCATATATTTT
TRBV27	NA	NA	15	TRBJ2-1	CASIVRAGANNEQFF	TGTGCCAGCATCGTCAGGGCAGGGGCGAACAATGAGCAGTTCTTC
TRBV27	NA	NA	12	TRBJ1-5	CASGPSGQPQHF	TGTGCCAGCGGACCCTCAGGTCAGCCCCAGCATTTT
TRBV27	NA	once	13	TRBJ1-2	CASSLSRGNGYTF	TGTGCCAGCAGTTTAAGCAGGGGAAATGGCTACACCTTC
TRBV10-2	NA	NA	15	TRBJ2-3	CASSYSNTPTRRQYF	TGCGCCAGCTCCTATTCGAATACCCCTACAAGAAGGCAGTATTTT
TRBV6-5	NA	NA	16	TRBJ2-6	CASSYVGSSGANVLTF	TGTGCCAGCAGTTACGTGGGGAGCTCTGGGGCCAACGTCCTGACTTTC
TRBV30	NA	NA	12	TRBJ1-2	CAWSELLDGYTF	TGTGCCTGGAGTGAGCTGTTGGATGGCTACACCTTC
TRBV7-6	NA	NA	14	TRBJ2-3	CASSSLDYTDTQYF	TGTGCCAGCAGCTCACTGGACTACACAGATACGCAGTATTTT
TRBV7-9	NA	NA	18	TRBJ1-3	CASSSPGPLSKSGNTIYF	TGTGCCAGCAGCTCCCCGGGACCCCTGTCGAAGTCTGGAAACACCATATATTTT
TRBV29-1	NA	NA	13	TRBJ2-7	CSAGGTSRYEQYF	TGCAGCGCCGGGGGGACAAGCCGCTACGAGCAGTACTTC
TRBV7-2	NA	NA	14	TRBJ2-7	CASSFVVVPYEQYF	TGTGCCAGCAGCTTCGTGGTGGTACCCTACGAGCAGTACTTC
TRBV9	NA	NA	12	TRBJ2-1	CASSVDGNEQFF	TGTGCCAGCAGCGTAGACGGCAATGAGCAGTTCTTC
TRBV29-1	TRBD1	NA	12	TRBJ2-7	CSVGTGWNEQYF	TGCAGCGTGGGGACAGGGTGGAACGAGCAGTACTTC
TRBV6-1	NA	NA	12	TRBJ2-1	CASRRRDNEQFF	TGTGCCAGCAGGCGGAGGGATAATGAGCAGTTCTTC
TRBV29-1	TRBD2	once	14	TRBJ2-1	CSVESGLVSPGQFF	TGCAGCGTTGAGTCGGGACTAGTCTCCCCCGGCCAGTTCTTC
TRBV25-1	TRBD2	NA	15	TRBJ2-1	CASMTSGLSYNEQFF	TGTGCCAGCATGACTAGCGGGCTTTCCTACAATGAGCAGTTCTTC
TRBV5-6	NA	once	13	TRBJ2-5	CASSLSYRQTQYF	TGTGCCAGCAGCTTAAGCTATAGGCAGACCCAGTACTTC
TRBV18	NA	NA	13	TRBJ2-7	CASSPPGPLEQYF	TGTGCCAGCTCACCTCCGGGTCCCCTCGAGCAGTACTTC
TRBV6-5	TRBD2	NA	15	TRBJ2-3	CASSRTSGSTDTQYF	TGTGCCAGCAGTCGGACTAGCGGAAGCACAGATACGCAGTATTTT
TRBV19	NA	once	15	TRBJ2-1	CASSLDRTGFNEQFF	TGTGCCAGTAGTCTCGACCGAACAGGGTTTAATGAGCAGTTCTTC
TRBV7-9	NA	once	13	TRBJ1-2	CASSFTDMRGYTF	TGTGCCAGCAGCTTTACGGACATGCGTGGCTACACCTTC
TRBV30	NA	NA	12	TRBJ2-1	CAWSALGNEQFF	TGTGCCTGGAGTGCCTTAGGGAATGAGCAGTTCTTC
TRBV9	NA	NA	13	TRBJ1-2	CASSAGPNYGYTF	TGTGCCAGCAGCGCCGGTCCTAACTATGGCTACACCTTC
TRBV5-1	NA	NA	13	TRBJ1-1	CASSFTVNTEAFF	TGCGCCAGCAGCTTTACGGTGAACACTGAAGCTTTCTTT
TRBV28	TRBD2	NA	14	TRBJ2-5	CASGSGGYQETQYF	TGTGCCAGCGGGTCGGGGGGGTACCAAGAGACCCAGTACTTC
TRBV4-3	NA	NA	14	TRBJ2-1	CASSQELGYNEQFF	TGCGCCAGCAGCCAAGAATTGGGATACAATGAGCAGTTCTTC
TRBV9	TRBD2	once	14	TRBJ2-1	CASSSQSGKEGRVF	TGTGCCAGCAGCTCCCAGTCAGGGAAGGAGGGGAGGGTCTTC
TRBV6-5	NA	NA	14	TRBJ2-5	CASRPRGAEETQYF	TGTGCCAGCAGACCGAGGGGGGCCGAAGAGACCCAGTACTTC
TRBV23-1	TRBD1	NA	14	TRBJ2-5	CASSQSRGQETQYF	TGCGCCAGCAGTCAATCCAGGGGGCAAGAGACCCAGTACTTC
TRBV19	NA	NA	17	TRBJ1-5	CASSGGNFKLEGQPQHF	TGTGCCAGTAGTGGAGGGAACTTTAAGTTGGAGGGTCAGCCCCAGCATTTT
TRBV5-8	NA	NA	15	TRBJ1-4	CASSRGENRNEKLFF	TGTGCCAGCAGCCGCGGGGAGAATCGTAATGAAAAACTGTTTTTT
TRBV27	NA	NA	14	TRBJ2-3	CASSLYVPSDTQYF	TGTGCCAGCAGTCTCTATGTCCCCTCAGATACGCAGTATTTT
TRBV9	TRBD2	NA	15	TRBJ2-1	CASSVGSGGYNEQFF	TGTGCCAGCAGCGTAGGTAGCGGGGGTTACAATGAGCAGTTCTTC
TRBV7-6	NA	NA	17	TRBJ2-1	CASSSIPPSGAYNEQFF	TGTGCCAGCAGCTCCATCCCGCCAAGCGGTGCCTACAATGAGCAGTTCTTC
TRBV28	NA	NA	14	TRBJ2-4	CASSPRPIPNIQYF	TGTGCCAGCAGTCCCCGGCCCATTCCAAACATTCAGTACTTC
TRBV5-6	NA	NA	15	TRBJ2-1	CASSLASLTYNEQFF	TGTGCCAGCAGCTTGGCCAGCCTCACCTACAATGAGCAGTTCTTC
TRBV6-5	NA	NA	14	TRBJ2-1	CASSQRELYNEQFF	TGTGCCAGCAGTCAACGGGAGCTCTACAATGAGCAGTTCTTC
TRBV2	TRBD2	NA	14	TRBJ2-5	CASVEREGPETQYF	TGTGCCAGCGTGGAGCGGGAGGGCCCAGAGACCCAGTACTTC
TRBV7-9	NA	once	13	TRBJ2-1	CASSFDSYNEQFF	TGTGCCAGCAGCTTCGACAGCTACAATGAGCAGTTCTTC
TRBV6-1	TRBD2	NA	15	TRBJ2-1	CASSETSGSYNEQFF	TGTGCCAGCAGCGAGACTAGCGGGAGCTACAATGAGCAGTTCTTC
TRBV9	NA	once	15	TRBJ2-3	CASSPSGDGTDTQYF	TGTGCCAGCAGCCCCTCGGGAGATGGCACAGATACGCAGTATTTT
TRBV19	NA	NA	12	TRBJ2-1	CASRLGDNEQFF	TGTGCCAGTAGATTAGGCGACAATGAGCAGTTCTTC
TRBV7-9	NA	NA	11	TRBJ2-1	CASSLENEQFF	TGTGCCAGCAGCTTAGAGAATGAGCAGTTCTTC
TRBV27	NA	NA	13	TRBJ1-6	CASSFLGASPLHF	TGTGCCAGCAGTTTTCTAGGGGCCTCACCCCTCCACTTT
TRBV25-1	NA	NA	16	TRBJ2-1	CASSESERPIYNEQFF	TGTGCCAGCAGTGAATCGGAGCGGCCGATCTACAATGAGCAGTTCTTC
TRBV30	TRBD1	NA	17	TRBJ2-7	CAWRDVRTGASFYEQYF	TGTGCCTGGAGGGATGTTCGGACAGGGGCGTCCTTCTACGAGCAGTACTTC
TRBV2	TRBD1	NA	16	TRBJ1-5	CASSEGTDYSNQPQHF	TGTGCCAGCAGTGAGGGGACAGATTATAGCAATCAGCCCCAGCATTTT